The next 29 T cell receptor beta chains were all read from a single sample in a study of T cells after posttransplantation cyclophosphamide. Profiling relied on immunoSEQ multiplex PCR, and the TCRdb table lists in-frame clones only, not all of them. Sampling found tens of thousands of clones, none seen once. Material for sequencing was PBMCs. The receptors originated from an older woman in good health, CMV-negative, and a related stem cell transplant donor.

This clone was counted at least ten times. The chain recombines TRBV11-2 with TRBJ2-7; TRBD2 might be the D (6 bases). Germline CDR1 SGHAT, CDR2 FQNNGV. V lost 0 bases to trimming and J lost 7 bases, with 13 bases between them. This CDR3 is built from 14 residues. CDR3 bases: TGTGCCAGCAGCTTAGATGCGGGGACGGCTGAGCAGTACTTC. It codes for CASSLDAGTAEQYF. Together with reference TRBV11-2 and TRBJ2-7, the CDR3 gives the full variable domain: EAGVAQSPRYKIIEKRQSVAFWCNPISGHATLYWYQQILGQGPKLLIQFQNNGVVDDSQLPKDRFSAERLKGVDSTLKIQPAKLEDSAVYLCASSLDAGTAEQYFGPGTRLTVT.

This clone was counted a few times. The chain links TRBV6-6 to TRBJ2-3; 8 positions agree with TRBD2. The CDR3 is 16 amino acids. From germline, CDR1 is MNHNY and CDR2 SVGAGI (reference sequence). The J segment lost 2 bases and the V segment lost 0 bases, leaving 4 bases of the junction unmatched. As DNA, the CDR3 is TGTGCCAGCAGTTACTCGAGCGGGGGCCTCACAGATACGCAGTATTTT. Amino acid sequence: CASSYSSGGLTDTQYF.

Many counts were recorded for this clone. The CDR3 nucleotides are TGTGCCAGCAGCGTTGGGACAGGGAGGTCCTACGAGCAGTACTTC. Its protein product is CASSVGTGRSYEQYF. The chain carries TRBV5-4 and TRBJ2-7, with 9 nucleotides matching TRBD1. The V gene's germline CDR1 is SGHNT and CDR2 YYREEE (reference sequence). The CDR3 has 15 amino acids. V dropped 4 bases and J dropped 1; count of bases not matched to a gene: 6.

This clone has at least ten counts. The chain recombines TRBV6-1 with TRBJ1-4, with a weak D call TRBD1 (5 bases). From germline, CDR1 is MNHNS and CDR2 SASEGT. The CDR3 spans 16 residues. The ends were cut back, 3 bases at V and 0 bases at J, with 11 bases in the middle. The CDR3 DNA reads as TGTGCCAGCAGTGACCCCGGGGGGACAACTAATGAAAAACTGTTTTTT. Amino acid sequence: CASSDPGGTTNEKLFF.

This clone was counted many times. The chain is built from TRBV27 and TRBJ2-1; TRBD2 matches 8 bases. The ends lost 6 bases at V and 7 bases at J; junction bases unmatched: 8. Looked up from germline, CDR1 is MNHEY and CDR2 is SMNVEV (reference sequence). The CDR3 extends over 14 amino acids. The CDR3 DNA sequence: TGTGCCAGCAGCTACTCGCCGGGGGGGAATGAGCAGTTCTTC. As protein: CASSYSPGGNEQFF.

Many counts were recorded for this clone. The chain uses TRBV9 and TRBJ2-1; 12 nucleotides agree with TRBD2. The trim removed 3 bases at V and 4 bases at J, leaving 5 bases unmatched. CDR1 is SGDLS and CDR2 is YYNGEE in the germline V gene. This CDR3 has 16 amino acids. The CDR3 region is CASSARLAGAYNEQFF. For the CDR3, the DNA is TGTGCCAGCAGCGCCCGACTAGCGGGGGCTTACAATGAGCAGTTCTTC.

J is TRBJ1-2 and V is TRBV6-1; 11 bases agree with TRBD1. Per the germline V gene, CDR1 is MNHNS and CDR2 is SASEGT. Trimming at V came to 0 bases and at J to 6 bases, leaving 3 bases not matched to a gene. This CDR3 comprises 15 residues. The CDR3 is CASSEAGQGADGYTF. The CDR3 DNA reads TGTGCCAGCAGTGAAGCTGGACAGGGGGCAGATGGCTACACCTTC.

This clone was observed a few times. J is TRBJ2-5 and V is TRBV11-3; 10 bases line up with TRBD2. CDR1 is SGHNT, CDR2 YENEEA, per germline. J lost 5 bases, V lost 0 bases, and 6 bases had no gene match. The CDR3 sequence is 16 residues long. CDR3 sequence: CASSLDQRGGLETQYF. CDR3 nucleotides: TGTGCCAGCAGCTTAGATCAGCGGGGGGGTCTGGAGACCCAGTACTTC.

This chain links TRBV30 with TRBJ2-5; possibly TRBD2 for D (5 bases). The ends were cut back, 5 bases at V and 4 bases at J, with 11 bases in the middle. Germline CDR1 reads GTSNPN; CDR2 reads SVGIG (reference sequence). The CDR3 spans 12 residues. CDR3 coding DNA: TGTGCCTGGTCGGGGTATGGAGAGACCCAGTACTTC. It encodes CAWSGYGETQYF.

This clone has ten or more counts. The rearrangement links TRBV19 to TRBJ2-1; 10 bases fit TRBD2. This CDR3 region has 13 residues. Trimming took 8 bases from V and 3 from J; bases not matched to a gene: 1. Germline V gene lookup returns CDR1 LNHDA and CDR2 SQIVND (reference sequence). This CDR3 is CASRTSGYNEQFF. The DNA of the CDR3 is TGTGCCAGTCGGACTAGCGGCTACAATGAGCAGTTCTTC.

This clone appeared many times. This sequence joins TRBV2 and TRBJ2-7, with TRBD1 matching over 7 bases. The CDR3 consists of 13 residues. Per germline, CDR1 SNHLY and CDR2 FYNNEI. After removal of 7 bases from V and 1 base from J, the junction contained 4 bases not matched to a gene. The CDR3 region has the DNA TGTGCCAGCAAGACGGGACAGTCCTACGAGCAGTACTTC. Encoded protein: CASKTGQSYEQYF.

This clone has ten or more counts. V and J are TRBV28 and TRBJ1-5; D is possibly TRBD1 (6 bases). The length of the CDR3 is 16 residues. V gave up 4 bases and J gave up 4 bases, with 17 bases separating them. Germline loops: CDR1 MDHEN, CDR2 SYDVKM. The CDR3 loop is CASSSWTGGLNQPQHF. The CDR3, as DNA: TGTGCCAGCAGTTCCTGGACCGGGGGGCTGAATCAGCCCCAGCATTTT.

This clone was seen repeatedly, ten times or more. This chain connects TRBV19 to TRBJ1-2; D perhaps matches TRBD1 (6 bases). The CDR3 sequence is 13 residues long. Per germline, CDR1 LNHDA and CDR2 SQIVND (reference sequence). V was clipped by 7 bases and J by 4 bases, with 13 bases between them. CDR3: CASIGGLGYGYTF. The CDR3 DNA reads TGTGCCAGTATCGGGGGGCTCGGCTATGGCTACACCTTC.

This clone was recorded many times. J is TRBJ1-5 and V is TRBV9; D perhaps matches TRBD1 (5 bases). Trimming removed 3 bases at V and 5 bases at J, with 12 bases between. Per germline, CDR1 SGDLS and CDR2 YYNGEE. CDR3 length: 14 residues. As DNA, the CDR3 is TGTGCCAGCAGCGGACCAGGGTTGGATCAGCCCCAGCATTTT. Its protein is CASSGPGLDQPQHF.

The chain combines TRBV2 with TRBJ2-7; 12 nucleotides align to TRBD2. This CDR3 is built from 15 residues. Germline lookup yields CDR1 SNHLY and CDR2 FYNNEI. V trimming: 2 bases; J trimming: 6 bases; junction bases outside the gene matches: 5. CDR3 in DNA: TGTGCCAGCAGTGAAAGGCTAGCGGGAGGGGGCGAGCAGTACTTC. Translation: CASSERLAGGGEQYF.

This clone was detected many times. The V call is TRBV28, the J call TRBJ1-1; no reliable D call. The CDR3 consists of 13 residues. The V end was cut by 7 bases, the J end by 0 bases, with 9 bases between. CDR1 is MDHEN and CDR2 is SYDVKM in the germline V gene. CDR3 amino acids: CASNSQLNTEAFF. The CDR3 nucleotides read TGTGCCAGCAACAGTCAGCTGAACACTGAAGCTTTCTTT. The complete variable domain, with remaining parts taken from reference TRBV28 and TRBJ1-1, reads DVKVTQSSRYLVKRTGEKVFLECVQDMDHENMFWYRQDPGLGLRLIYFSYDVKMKEKGDIPEGYSVSREKKERFSLILESASTNQTSMYLCASNSQLNTEAFFGQGTRLTVV.

This clone was seen at least ten times. This chain uses TRBV7-9 with TRBJ1-4, with D uncertain. Per the germline V gene, CDR1 is SEHNR and CDR2 is FQNEAQ (reference sequence). CDR3 length: 15 amino acids. V lost 5 bases and J lost 8, with 18 bases in between. CDR3 residues: CASSRGVIGEEKLFF. As DNA, the CDR3 is TGTGCCAGCAGCCGCGGGGTAATCGGGGAGGAAAAACTGTTTTTT.

This clone was observed a handful of times. The V gene is TRBV20-1, the J gene TRBJ2-5, with D possibly being TRBD1 (6 bases). This CDR3 region has 11 residues. Per germline, CDR1 DFQATT and CDR2 SNEGSKA (reference sequence). V was pared by 4 bases and J by 5 bases, with 8 bases between. In DNA, the CDR3 is TGCAGTGCTAACAGGGTGGAGACCCAGTACTTC. This translates into CSANRVETQYF.

In this sample, this clone turned up a few times. The chain couples TRBV5-1 to TRBJ2-1; 11 bases agree with TRBD2. V shed 6 bases, J shed 8 bases, and the junction held 7 bases outside the gene matches. This CDR3 spans 14 amino acids. Germline-derived CDR1 and CDR2 are SGHRS and YFSETQ. The CDR3 coding sequence is TGCGCCAGCACCGACGGGACTAGCGGCCATGAGCAGTTCTTC. This sequence encodes CASTDGTSGHEQFF.

The chain carries TRBV6-1 and TRBJ2-2; TRBD1 aligns across 10 bases. The length of the CDR3 is 16 residues. Germline trimming cut 4 bases from V and 6 bases from J; bases unmatched to any gene: 8. CDR1 and CDR2 from the germline V gene are MNHNS and SASEGT. DNA of the CDR3: TGTGCCAGCAGTGGCTCCGGGACAGGGGTTCCCGGGGAGCTGTTTTTT. Its translation: CASSGSGTGVPGELFF.

The CDR3 sequence: CASSLEGRLSYGYTF. CDR3 in DNA: TGTGCCAGCAGCTTAGAGGGCCGGCTGTCCTATGGCTACACCTTC. The J gene is TRBJ1-2, the V gene TRBV11-2; D is unclear. The CDR3 covers 15 residues. Per germline, CDR1 SGHAT and CDR2 FQNNGV. Trimming stripped 0 bases from V and 4 bases from J, with 12 bases between.

This clone has ten or more counts. V usage is TRBV28 and J usage is TRBJ1-2; possible D gene TRBD1, 6 bases. Germline CDR1 reads MDHEN; CDR2 reads SYDVKM. Deletions cut 7 bases from V and 3 bases from J, with 15 bases between. CDR3 length: 14 amino acids. The CDR3 nucleotides are TGTGCCAGCACCCGAGACAGGTTCGACTATGGCTACACCTTC. This translates into CASTRDRFDYGYTF.

This clone was detected a few times. The chain combines TRBV28 with TRBJ2-3; D may be TRBD2 (7 bases). Looked up from germline, CDR1 is MDHEN and CDR2 is SYDVKM. The CDR3 is 15 amino acids. The ends were cut back, 7 bases at V and 3 bases at J, with 17 bases in the middle. CDR3 region: CASTLMGGATDTQYF. CDR3 coding DNA: TGTGCCAGCACTCTTATGGGGGGGGCTACAGATACGCAGTATTTT.

This clone was counted between two and nine times. This chain uses TRBV7-8 with TRBJ2-5, with 11 bases lining up with TRBD1. The CDR3 totals 15 residues. Germline V gene lookup returns CDR1 SGHVS and CDR2 FQNEAQ. Germline trimming cut 5 bases from V and 5 bases from J; bases unmatched to any gene: 7. CDR3 residues: CASSPRDRGGETQYF. CDR3 DNA sequence: TGTGCCAGCAGCCCCAGGGACAGGGGGGGGGAGACCCAGTACTTC.

This clone has at least ten counts. The chain is built from TRBV9 and TRBJ2-1; 12 bases are shared with TRBD2. This CDR3 contains 15 residues. V was clipped by 4 bases and J by 8 bases; unmatched bases: 7. The V gene's germline CDR1 is SGDLS and CDR2 YYNGEE. CDR3 sequence (DNA): TGTGCCAGCAGCCCCCGGACTAGCGGGAAGGATGAGCAGTTCTTC. This sequence encodes CASSPRTSGKDEQFF.

This clone was counted at least ten times. The chain recombines TRBV13 with TRBJ2-1; 8 bases are shared with TRBD1. Germline lookup yields CDR1 PRHDT and CDR2 FYEKMQ (reference sequence). J was trimmed by 7 bases and V by 6 bases; bases with no gene match: 11. The CDR3 covers 15 residues. The CDR3 loop reads CASRQQGGFRNEQFF. DNA for the CDR3: TGTGCCAGCAGGCAACAGGGGGGCTTCCGGAATGAGCAGTTCTTC.

This clone was counted ten times or more. The chain joins TRBV4-3 to TRBJ1-2; D perhaps matches TRBD1 (6 bases). V was pared by 3 bases and J by 3 bases, with 14 bases between. This CDR3 has 15 residues. Germline loops: CDR1 LGHNA, CDR2 YSLEER. DNA for the CDR3: TGCGCCAGCAGCCAGAAAAGACAGGTCGACTATGGCTACACCTTC. It codes for CASSQKRQVDYGYTF.

This clone occurred many times. The chain joins TRBV7-9 to TRBJ2-7, with 8 positions matching TRBD1. The CDR3 is made up of 15 amino acids. V lost 5 bases to trimming and J lost 2 bases; unmatched junction nucleotides: 8. The germline V gene encodes CDR1 SEHNR and CDR2 FQNEAQ (reference sequence). This CDR3 is CASSTDQGQAYEQYF. The CDR3 nucleotides read TGTGCCAGCAGCACCGATCAGGGACAGGCCTACGAGCAGTACTTC.

Ten or more counts support this clone. The V call is TRBV18, the J call TRBJ2-7; TRBD2 might be the D (8 bases). Germline CDR1 KGHSH, CDR2 LQKENI. The CDR3 is 16 residues long. Trimming cost V 4 bases and J 0 bases, with 16 bases left between them. The CDR3 coding sequence is TGTGCCAGCTCACTGGGACAGCGGGGGTACTCCTACGAGCAGTACTTC. It translates to CASSLGQRGYSYEQYF.